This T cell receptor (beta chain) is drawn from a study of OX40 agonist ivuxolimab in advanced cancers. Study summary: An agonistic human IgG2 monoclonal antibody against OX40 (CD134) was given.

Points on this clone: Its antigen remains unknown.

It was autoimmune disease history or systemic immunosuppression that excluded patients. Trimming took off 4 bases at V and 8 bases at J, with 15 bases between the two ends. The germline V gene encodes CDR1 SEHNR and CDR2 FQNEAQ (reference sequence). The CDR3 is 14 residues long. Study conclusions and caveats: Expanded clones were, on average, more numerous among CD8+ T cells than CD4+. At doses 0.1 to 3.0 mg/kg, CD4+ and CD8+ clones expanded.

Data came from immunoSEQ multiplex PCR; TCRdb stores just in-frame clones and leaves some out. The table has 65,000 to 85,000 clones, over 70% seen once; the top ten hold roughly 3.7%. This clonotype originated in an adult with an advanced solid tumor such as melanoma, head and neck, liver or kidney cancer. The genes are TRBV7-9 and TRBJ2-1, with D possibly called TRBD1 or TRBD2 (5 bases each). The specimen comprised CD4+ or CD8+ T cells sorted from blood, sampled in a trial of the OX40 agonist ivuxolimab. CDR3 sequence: CASSSLGGWDEQFF. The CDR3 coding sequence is TGTGCCAGCAGCTCCCTTGGGGGTTGGGATGAGCAGTTCTTC.